This TCR beta chain was identified in a study of human thymus T cells (TCRdb year 2020). With respect to the entire study: TCR alpha and beta repertoires from roughly eight infant thymus samples and a few related peripheral blood samples were characterized in the study. The infant donors were about 6 to 244 days old, and the cohort included several males and two females. The research as a whole found: Both the thymic and the peripheral blood repertoires appeared to show biased V and J gene segment usage. Highly overlapping thymic TCR repertoires among unrelated individuals were reported in the related research. On average, thymus samples yielded roughly 800,000 unique TCRB clonotypes, whereas blood samples yielded roughly 81,000.

Concerning this clone itself: Which antigen it targets is not known. Base qualities are not provided; no much larger clone lies one nucleotide away.

The cysteine opens and the phenylalanine closes a CDR3 of 18 amino acids. Only the CDR3 part of the read is kept: 54 bases, read in frame from the first base. The junction shows trimming of 0 bases on V and 3 bases on J, and the gene matches do not reach 11 bases of it. CDR1 and CDR2, per the germline V gene, are LGHNA and YNFKEQ. TCRB and TCRAD loci were amplified from a standardized quantity of quality-controlled genomic DNA using the immunoSEQ multiplex PCR assay. Amplicons spanned the V(D)J region at a length sufficient to cover the CDR3 and identify V and J genes. Amplicon sequencing was performed on an Illumina platform through the commercial immunoSEQ service. Concerning the study's data processing: Primer bias and sequencing errors were corrected as previously described, and TCRAD and TCRB were defined on the basis of the IMGT database. Repertoires were analysed with immunoSEQ Analyzer 3.0 and VDJTools, covering basic statistics, V/J segment usage, diversity estimates, rarefaction and pairwise overlap. Diversity was estimated using the Chao1, ChaoE, Efron-Thisted, Shannon and inverse Simpson indices, and was also estimated on datasets down-sampled to the size of the smallest sample. For repertoire overlap, CDR3 nucleotide sequence, V gene and J gene had to match strictly, and clustering was done by Jaccard-based multidimensional scaling. In TCRdb, the immuneACCESS table is reduced to in-frame sequences with V and J assigned. These tables do not hold every clone; where another copy was compared, an unresolved V gene accounts for under half, and the others remain unexplained. From that table come the V and J calls and clone size; the DNA was used to work out D and trimming. Counted in this sample were under 150,000 clones; more than 90% of them appeared once. The top ten clonotypes cover roughly 0.024% of the sample.

Thymus tissue was collected as surgical resects that were removed during corrective cardiac surgery. Immunologically healthy infants undergoing open corrective cardiac surgery for congenital heart defects in Finland were used as donors. Thymocytes were released mechanically from tissue and stored at -70 °C as pellets of roughly 9-31 million cells. Genomic DNA was extracted from frozen cell pellets with a QIAsymphony instrument. The clonotype was recovered from a boy in the first two years of life with a congenital heart defect but otherwise immunologically healthy. Recombination joined TRBV4-2 with TRBJ2-3, with 8 bases in between that match TRBD2. Input material: thymus tissue. The DNA sequence reads TGTGCCAGCAGCCAAGAATCGACGGCGGGGGGCGAAACAGATACGCAGTATTTT. Translated, it gives CASSQESTAGGETDTQYF.